The 18 T cell receptor beta chains given below trace back to one sample, sequenced in a study of siplizumab effects on memory and regulatory T cells. Some clones are missing from TCRdb's copy, which holds only in-frame ones; the method was immunoSEQ multiplex PCR. The sample shows approximately 100,000 clones, around 90% of them seen only once. The sample comprised non-Treg CD4+ T cells sorted from blood. The receptors come from a human donor in good health.

J is TRBJ1-2 and V is TRBV5-4; 7 positions match TRBD1. CDR1 is SGHNT, CDR2 YYREEE, per germline (reference sequence). This CDR3 comprises 14 residues. Unmatched junction bases numbered 1, after V lost 1 base and J lost 1 base. The CDR3 region has the DNA TGTGCCAGCAGCTTGACAGGGGTTAACTATGGCTACACCTTC. Protein: CASSLTGVNYGYTF.

The chain employs TRBV6-1 and TRBJ2-1; the D is unclear. From germline, CDR1 is MNHNS and CDR2 SASEGT. This CDR3 has 12 residues. Trimming removed 4 bases at V and 6 bases at J, with 7 bases between. CDR3 residues: CASSGYVNEQFF. In DNA form, the CDR3 reads TGTGCCAGCAGTGGCTACGTCAATGAGCAGTTCTTC.

The chain is built from TRBV19 and TRBJ1-3; TRBD1 agrees at 10 bases. Looked up from germline, CDR1 is LNHDA and CDR2 is SQIVND (reference sequence). This CDR3 has 15 amino acids. The ends lost 8 bases at V and 3 bases at J; junction bases unmatched: 7. The CDR3: CASRYGTGDGNTIYF. The CDR3 DNA sequence: TGTGCCAGTCGCTACGGGACAGGGGATGGAAACACCATATATTTT.

This sequence joins TRBV14 and TRBJ2-7, with 11 bases that match TRBD2. The junction had 5 bases not matched to a gene; V was cut back by 3 bases and J by 4 bases. The CDR3 length is 15 residues. Per germline, CDR1 SGHDN and CDR2 FVKESK. This CDR3 is CASSQKLAGAYEQYF. In DNA, the CDR3 is TGTGCCAGCAGCCAGAAACTAGCGGGAGCTTACGAGCAGTACTTC.

This sequence joins TRBV4-2 and TRBJ2-7, with 10 nucleotides matching TRBD2. V shed 1 base, J shed 0 bases, and the junction held 3 bases outside the gene matches. The germline CDR1 and CDR2 sequences are LGHNA and YNFKEQ. This CDR3 is 16 amino acids long. The CDR3: CASSQGTSGASYEQYF. As DNA, the CDR3 is TGTGCCAGCAGCCAAGGGACTAGCGGAGCCTCCTACGAGCAGTACTTC.

This clone was found a few times. The genes are TRBV7-9 and TRBJ1-4; D not resolved. Germline-derived CDR1 and CDR2 are SEHNR and FQNEAQ (reference sequence). This CDR3 contains 13 residues. The ends were cut back, 4 bases at V and 8 bases at J, with 11 bases in the middle. The CDR3 loop is CASSSLVDEKLFF. DNA for the CDR3: TGTGCCAGCAGCTCCCTCGTTGACGAAAAACTGTTTTTT. Using reference TRBV7-9 and TRBJ1-4 for the parts outside the CDR3, the full variable domain is DTGVSQNPRHKITKRGQNVTFRCDPISEHNRLYWYRQTLGQGPEFLTYFQNEAQLEKSRLLSDRFSAERPKGSFSTLEIQRTEQGDSAMYLCASSSLVDEKLFFGSGTQLSVL.

This clone was recorded a few times. V gene TRBV19 combines with J gene TRBJ1-2, with TRBD1 identical over 7 bases. Per the germline V gene, CDR1 is LNHDA and CDR2 is SQIVND (reference sequence). Trimming at V came to 7 bases and at J to 0 bases, leaving 8 bases not matched to a gene. This CDR3 is built from 15 residues. The CDR3 DNA is TGTGCCAGTAACGGACAGGCCCTTTCTAACTATGGCTACACCTTC. It codes for CASNGQALSNYGYTF.

The gene calls are TRBV19 and TRBJ2-3; D is ambiguous. The V and J ends lost 0 bases and 2 bases respectively, with 9 bases between them. Germline V lookup: CDR1 LNHDA, CDR2 SQIVND (reference sequence). The CDR3 contains 15 residues. The CDR3 nucleotides read TGTGCCAGTAGTATAGACCGACAAGTCACAGATACGCAGTATTTT. Translated, it gives CASSIDRQVTDTQYF.

J is TRBJ2-5 and V is TRBV11-3, with D maybe TRBD2 (5 bases). CDR3 size: 14 residues. Germline V gives CDR1 SGHNT, CDR2 YENEEA. Trimming left V 0 bases short and J 5 bases short, with 10 bases between. The CDR3, as DNA: TGTGCCAGCAGCTTAGAGAGGGAGCGCGAGACCCAGTACTTC. Translating it yields CASSLERERETQYF.

The chain joins TRBV5-5 to TRBJ1-5; TRBD1 might be the D (6 bases). Trimming took off 2 bases at V and 5 bases at J, with 14 bases between the two ends. The CDR3 length is 15 residues. Germline CDR1 is SGHKS and CDR2 is YYEKEE (reference sequence). In nucleotides, the CDR3 is TGTGCCAGCAGCTTAGGACGGGGGCCCTATCAGCCCCAGCATTTT. Translated: CASSLGRGPYQPQHF.

The chain recombines TRBV20-1 with TRBJ2-7, with 8 bases that match TRBD2. The junction had 3 bases not matched to a gene; V was cut back by 6 bases and J by 5 bases. In germline, CDR1 is DFQATT, CDR2 SNEGSKA (reference sequence). This CDR3 spans 11 amino acids. CDR3 coding DNA: TGCAGTGCGGCGGGAGGTGACGAGCAGTACTTC. This codes for CSAAGGDEQYF.

V is TRBV21-1 and J is TRBJ1-5; the table's D call, TRBD1, was not checked against the DNA. TRBV21-1 is given as a pseudogene. The CDR3 is 15 residues long. In nucleotides, the CDR3 is TGTGCCAGCAGCGAGCCCCAACAGGTCCGACAGCCCCAGCATTTT. Translation: CASSEPQQVRQPQHF.

The chain recombines TRBV11-3 with TRBJ1-1; no clear D gene. This CDR3 contains 12 residues. The V gene's germline CDR1 is SGHNT and CDR2 YENEEA. Trimming stripped 1 base from V and 10 bases from J, with 10 bases between. The CDR3 DNA reads TGTGCCAGCAGCTTAGCCCTGGGATTAGCTTTCTTT. Protein sequence: CASSLALGLAFF. The entire variable domain, with the rest obtained from reference TRBV11-3 and TRBJ1-1, is as follows: EAGVVQSPRYKIIEKKQPVAFWCNPISGHNTLYWYLQNLGQGPELLIRYENEEAVDDSQLPKDRFSAERLKGVDSTLKIQPAELGDSAVYLCASSLALGLAFFGQGTRLTVV.

The J gene is TRBJ1-5, the V gene TRBV19; D call uncertain. In germline, CDR1 is LNHDA, CDR2 SQIVND (reference sequence). The CDR3 length is 15 residues. The germline V and J ends were trimmed by 5 bases and 10 bases, with 21 bases remaining between them. CDR3 in amino acids: CASSDRVGRGFPQHF. CDR3 in DNA: TGTGCCAGTAGTGACCGGGTAGGTCGCGGTTTTCCCCAGCATTTT.

This rearrangement joins TRBV14 to TRBJ2-3; a possible D gene is TRBD2 (6 bases). The CDR3 sequence is 15 residues long. From germline, CDR1 is SGHDN and CDR2 FVKESK. Trimming pared 2 bases from V and 3 bases from J, leaving 12 bases between. Here the CDR3 reads CASSQSGLHTDTQYF. Here the CDR3 DNA reads TGTGCCAGCAGCCAATCGGGACTTCATACAGATACGCAGTATTTT.

The rearrangement uses TRBV2 and TRBJ2-5, with 7 bases aligning to TRBD1. Looked up from germline, CDR1 is SNHLY and CDR2 is FYNNEI. The CDR3 length is 15 residues. V gave up 2 bases and J gave up 7 bases; unmatched junction bases: 10. This CDR3 reads CASSERGLITGTQYF. The CDR3 DNA reads as TGTGCCAGCAGTGAAAGGGGGCTCATTACGGGGACCCAGTACTTC.

This clone turned up a few times. The gene calls are TRBV14 and TRBJ1-3; D is unclear. Between the trimmed V and J ends, which lost 0 bases and 3 bases, there was a span of 9 bases. This CDR3 contains 15 residues. Germline loops: CDR1 SGHDN, CDR2 FVKESK. The CDR3 DNA reads TGTGCCAGCAGCCAAGACGGAAACGGTGGAAACACCATATATTTT. Amino acids: CASSQDGNGGNTIYF. The entire variable domain, with the rest obtained from reference TRBV14 and TRBJ1-3, is as follows: EAGVTQFPSHSVIEKGQTVTLRCDPISGHDNLYWYRRVMGKEIKFLLHFVKESKQDESGMPNNRFLAERTGGTYSTLKVQPAELEDSGVYFCASSQDGNGGNTIYFGEGSWLTVV.

This chain uses TRBV27 with TRBJ2-1; D uncertain. V was clipped by 4 bases and J by 0 bases, with 4 bases between them. The CDR3 loop spans 13 amino acids. From germline, CDR1 is MNHEY and CDR2 SMNVEV (reference sequence). The DNA for the CDR3 is TGTGCCAGCAGTTCAGGCTCCTACAATGAGCAGTTCTTC. It translates to CASSSGSYNEQFF.